There are a few counts of the clone carrying this T cell receptor beta chain. The data stem from a study of response to subunit inactivated influenza vaccine. TCRdb re-called the RT-PCR reads through MiXCR, storing one row per CDR3 protein. The sample contains just under 550,000 distinct CDR3 sequences, roughly 25% of which appear only once. In germline, CDR1 is SGHRS, CDR2 YFSETQ. The CDR3 has 13 amino acids. The V end was cut by 0 bases, the J end by 3 bases, with 7 bases between. Separately, the same data were catalogued under a study of T cells expressing NK-cell markers. That paper adds: 5'RACE template switching built TCR beta cDNA with unique molecular identifiers. There were seven HCMV-seropositive donors and one seronegative donor among the eight sequenced. With an anti-gamma-delta TCR antibody, sorting in several experiments was kept to alpha-beta TCR T cells. Of the CD8+ T cells in about 6 donors, about 1.0-7.0% belonged to dominant NKG2C+ clonotypes. The leading position in the CD3+CD56-NKG2C+ fraction of a handful of donors also went to these clonotypes.

V usage is TRBV5-1 and J usage is TRBJ2-7; D gene ambiguous. The specimen comprised CD4+ T cells sorted from PBMCs, sampled about 13 days after vaccination. The clonotype was recovered from a man aged 45-65 years who received an inactivated influenza vaccine. The CDR3 region is CASSLGRLYEQYF. CDR3 DNA: TGCGCCAGCAGCTTGGGACGGCTCTACGAGCAGTACTTC.